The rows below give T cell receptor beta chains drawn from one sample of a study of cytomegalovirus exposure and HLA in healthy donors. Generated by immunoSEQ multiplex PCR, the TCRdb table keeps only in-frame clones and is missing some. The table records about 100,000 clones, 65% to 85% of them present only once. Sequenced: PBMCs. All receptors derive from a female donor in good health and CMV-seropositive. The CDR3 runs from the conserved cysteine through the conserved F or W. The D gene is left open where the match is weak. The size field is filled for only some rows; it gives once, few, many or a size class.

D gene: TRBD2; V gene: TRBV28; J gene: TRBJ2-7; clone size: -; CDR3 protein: CAIKSGGLYYEQYF; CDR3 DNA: TGTGCTATAAAATCGGGGGGTCTCTACTACGAGCAGTACTTC
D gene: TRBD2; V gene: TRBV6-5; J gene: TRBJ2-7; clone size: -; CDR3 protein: CASSERESFREQYF; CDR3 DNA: TGTGCCAGCAGTGAGCGGGAGAGCTTCCGCGAGCAGTACTTC
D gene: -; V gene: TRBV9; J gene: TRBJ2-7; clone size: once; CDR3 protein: CASSALPEETYEQYF; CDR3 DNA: TGTGCCAGCAGCGCCCTTCCGGAGGAAACCTACGAGCAGTACTTC
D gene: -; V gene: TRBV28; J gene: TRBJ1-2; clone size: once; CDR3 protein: CASSTGWFGYGYTF; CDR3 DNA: TGTGCCAGCAGCACAGGGTGGTTCGGCTATGGCTACACCTTC
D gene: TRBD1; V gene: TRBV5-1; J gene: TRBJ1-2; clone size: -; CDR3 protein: CASTLEPDRPKYGYTF; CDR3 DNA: TGCGCCAGCACTCTTGAGCCGGACAGGCCGAAATATGGCTACACCTTC
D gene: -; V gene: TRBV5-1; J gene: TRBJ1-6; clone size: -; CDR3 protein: CASSWGLGGATSPLHF; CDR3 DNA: TGCGCCAGCAGCTGGGGCTTGGGGGGGGCAACGTCACCCCTCCACTTT
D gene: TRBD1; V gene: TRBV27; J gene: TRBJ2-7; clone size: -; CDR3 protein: CASSPGTGGYEQYF; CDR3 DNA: TGTGCCAGCAGCCCCGGGACAGGGGGCTACGAGCAGTACTTC
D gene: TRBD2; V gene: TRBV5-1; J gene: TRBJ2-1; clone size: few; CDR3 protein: CASSLSSGGGEQFF; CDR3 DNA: TGCGCCAGCAGCTTGTCTAGCGGGGGAGGTGAGCAGTTCTTC
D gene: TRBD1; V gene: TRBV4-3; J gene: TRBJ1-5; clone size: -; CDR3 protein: CASSQELQGGQPQHF; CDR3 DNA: TGCGCCAGCAGCCAAGAGCTGCAGGGGGGTCAGCCCCAGCATTTT
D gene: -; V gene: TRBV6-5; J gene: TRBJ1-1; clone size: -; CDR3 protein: CASRQGWKNTEAFF; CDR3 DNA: TGTGCCAGCAGGCAGGGTTGGAAGAACACTGAAGCTTTCTTT
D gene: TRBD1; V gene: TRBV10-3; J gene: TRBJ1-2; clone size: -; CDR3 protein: CAISEYTGEGYTF; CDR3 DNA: TGTGCCATCAGTGAGTATACAGGGGAAGGCTACACCTTC
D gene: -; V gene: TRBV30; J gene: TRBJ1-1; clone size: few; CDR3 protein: CAWSVGTGRPLNTEAFF; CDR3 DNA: TGTGCCTGGAGTGTAGGAACAGGTAGACCCCTTAACACTGAAGCTTTCTTT
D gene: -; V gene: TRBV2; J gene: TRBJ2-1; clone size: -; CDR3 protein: CASSGVGATSVQFF; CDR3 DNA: TGTGCCAGCAGTGGGGTGGGGGCAACCTCGGTGCAGTTCTTC
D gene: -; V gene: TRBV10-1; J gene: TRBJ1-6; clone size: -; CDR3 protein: CASSEDPVGQPLHF; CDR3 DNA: TGCGCCAGCAGTGAAGACCCAGTGGGGCAACCCCTCCACTTT
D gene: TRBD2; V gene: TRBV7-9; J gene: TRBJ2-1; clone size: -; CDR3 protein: CAGGPGGGDEQFF; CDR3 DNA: TGTGCCGGTGGCCCGGGGGGGGGAGATGAGCAGTTCTTC
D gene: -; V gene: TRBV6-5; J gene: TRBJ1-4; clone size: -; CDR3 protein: CASRQGRDEKLFF; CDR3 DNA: TGTGCCAGCAGGCAGGGGAGAGATGAAAAACTGTTTTTT
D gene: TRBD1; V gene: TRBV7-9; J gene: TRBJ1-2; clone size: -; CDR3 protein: CASSSRQGRGYTF; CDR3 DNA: TGTGCCAGCAGCTCTAGACAGGGAAGGGGCTACACCTTC
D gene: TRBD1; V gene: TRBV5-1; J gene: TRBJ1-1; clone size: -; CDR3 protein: CASLGQGVGDTEAFF; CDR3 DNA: TGCGCCAGCCTGGGACAGGGGGTAGGGGACACTGAAGCTTTCTTT
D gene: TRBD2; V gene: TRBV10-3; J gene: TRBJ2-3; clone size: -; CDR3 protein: CAIRGRTSASTDTQYF; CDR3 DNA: TGTGCCATCAGGGGGAGGACTAGCGCAAGCACAGATACGCAGTATTTT
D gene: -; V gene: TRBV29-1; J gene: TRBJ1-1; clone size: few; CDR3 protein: CSVVTGRTEAFF; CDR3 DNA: TGCAGCGTTGTGACGGGGAGAACTGAAGCTTTCTTT
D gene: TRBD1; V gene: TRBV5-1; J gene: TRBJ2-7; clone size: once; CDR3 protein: CASSFGTGVGYEQYF; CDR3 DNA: TGCGCCAGCAGCTTTGGGACAGGGGTGGGTTACGAGCAGTACTTC
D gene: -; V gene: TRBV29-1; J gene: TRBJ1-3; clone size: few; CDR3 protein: CSAHGHSGNTIYF; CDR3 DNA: TGCAGCGCCCATGGCCACAGTGGAAACACCATATATTTT
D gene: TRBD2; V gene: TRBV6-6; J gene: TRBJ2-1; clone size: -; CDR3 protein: CAIRGGGYNEQFF; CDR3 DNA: TGTGCCATCCGTGGCGGGGGTTACAATGAGCAGTTCTTC
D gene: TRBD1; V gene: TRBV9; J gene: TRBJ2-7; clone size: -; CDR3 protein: CASSPTGGASYEQYF; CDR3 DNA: TGTGCCAGCAGCCCCACAGGGGGAGCCTCCTACGAGCAGTACTTC
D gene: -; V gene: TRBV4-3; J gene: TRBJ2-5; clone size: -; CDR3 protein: CASSQEFREETQYF; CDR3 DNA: TGCGCCAGCAGCCAAGAGTTCAGGGAAGAGACCCAGTACTTC
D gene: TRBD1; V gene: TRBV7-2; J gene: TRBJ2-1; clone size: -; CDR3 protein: CASSSQGVGNEQFF; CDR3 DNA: TGTGCCAGCAGCTCCCAGGGGGTAGGGAATGAGCAGTTCTTC
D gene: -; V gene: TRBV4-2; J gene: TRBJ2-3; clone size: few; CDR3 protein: CASSHLAEGTDTQYF; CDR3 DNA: TGTGCCAGCAGCCATCTGGCGGAGGGCACAGATACGCAGTATTTT
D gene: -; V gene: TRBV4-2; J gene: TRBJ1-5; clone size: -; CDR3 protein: CASSQLSGGERQPQHF; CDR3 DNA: TGTGCCAGCAGCCAACTCTCGGGGGGAGAGAGGCAGCCCCAGCATTTT
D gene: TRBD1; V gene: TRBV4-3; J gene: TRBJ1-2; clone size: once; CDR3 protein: CASSQATGGGNGYTF; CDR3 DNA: TGCGCCAGCAGCCAAGCGACAGGGGGGGGGAATGGCTACACCTTC
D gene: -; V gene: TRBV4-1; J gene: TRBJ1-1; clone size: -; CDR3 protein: CASSPPSAEAAPFEAFF; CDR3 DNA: TGCGCCAGCAGCCCACCCTCCGCGGAGGCGGCTCCATTTGAAGCTTTCTTT
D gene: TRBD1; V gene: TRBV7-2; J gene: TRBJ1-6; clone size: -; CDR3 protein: CASSFQGAPLHF; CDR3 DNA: TGTGCCAGCAGCTTTCAGGGGGCACCCCTCCACTTT
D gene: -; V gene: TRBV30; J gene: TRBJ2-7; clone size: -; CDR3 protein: CAWSGFRTAPYEQYF; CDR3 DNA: TGTGCCTGGAGTGGGTTTCGGACAGCCCCCTACGAGCAGTACTTC
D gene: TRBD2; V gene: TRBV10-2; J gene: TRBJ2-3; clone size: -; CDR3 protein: CASRSGGTDTQYF; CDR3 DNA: TGCGCCAGCAGATCGGGGGGTACAGATACGCAGTATTTT
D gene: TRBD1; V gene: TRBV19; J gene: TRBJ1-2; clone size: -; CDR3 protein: CASSIYGTGSYGYTF; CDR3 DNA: TGTGCCAGTAGTATTTACGGGACAGGGAGCTATGGCTACACCTTC
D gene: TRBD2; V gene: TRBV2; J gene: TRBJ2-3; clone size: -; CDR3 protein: CASSGEGGVRADTQYF; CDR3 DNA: TGTGCCAGCAGTGGGGAGGGAGGTGTTAGGGCAGATACGCAGTATTTT
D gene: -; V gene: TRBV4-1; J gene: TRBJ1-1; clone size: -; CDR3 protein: CASSQVATQSEAFF; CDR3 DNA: TGCGCCAGCAGCCAAGTGGCGACACAGTCTGAAGCTTTCTTT
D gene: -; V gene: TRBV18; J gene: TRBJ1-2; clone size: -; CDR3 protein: CASSPTQHYGYTF; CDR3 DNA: TGTGCCAGCTCACCAACACAGCACTATGGCTACACCTTC
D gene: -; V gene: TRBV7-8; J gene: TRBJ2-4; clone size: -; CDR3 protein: CASSFRAKNIQYF; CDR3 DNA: TGTGCCAGCAGCTTCCGAGCCAAAAACATTCAGTACTTC
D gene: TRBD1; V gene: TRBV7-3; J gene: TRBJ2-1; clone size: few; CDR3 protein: CASSLIGRGNNEQFF; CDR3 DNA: TGTGCCAGCAGCTTAATTGGCAGGGGGAACAATGAGCAGTTCTTC
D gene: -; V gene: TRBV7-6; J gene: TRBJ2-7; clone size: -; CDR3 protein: CASSPRSARGDYEQYF; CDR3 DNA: TGTGCCAGCAGCCCCCGATCAGCCAGGGGAGACTACGAGCAGTACTTC
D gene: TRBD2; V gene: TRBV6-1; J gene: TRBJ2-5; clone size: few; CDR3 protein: CASHLQGGRAGTQYF; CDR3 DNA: TGTGCCAGTCATCTCCAGGGCGGGAGGGCCGGGACCCAGTACTTC
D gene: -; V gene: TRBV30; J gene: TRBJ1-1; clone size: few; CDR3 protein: CAWSTESEAFF; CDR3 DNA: TGTGCCTGGAGTACGGAGAGTGAAGCTTTCTTT
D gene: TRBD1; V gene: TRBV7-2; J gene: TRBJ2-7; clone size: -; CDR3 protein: CASSFGQGGYEQYF; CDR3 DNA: TGTGCCAGCAGCTTTGGACAGGGGGGCTACGAGCAGTACTTC
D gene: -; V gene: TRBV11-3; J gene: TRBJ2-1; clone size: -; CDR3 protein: CASSLGAIYNEQFF; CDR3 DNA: TGTGCCAGCAGCTTAGGCGCTATCTACAATGAGCAGTTCTTC
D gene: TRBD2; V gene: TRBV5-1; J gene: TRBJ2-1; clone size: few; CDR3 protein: CASSLARTSGTYNEQFF; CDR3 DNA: TGCGCCAGCAGCTTGGCCCGGACTAGCGGGACGTACAATGAGCAGTTCTTC
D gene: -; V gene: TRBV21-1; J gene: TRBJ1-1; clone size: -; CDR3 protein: CASSKGDREATEAFF; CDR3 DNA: TGTGCCAGCAGCAAGGGCGACAGGGAGGCCACTGAAGCTTTCTTT
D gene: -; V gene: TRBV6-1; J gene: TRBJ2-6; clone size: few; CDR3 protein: CAYSGANVLTF; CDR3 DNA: TGTGCTTACTCTGGGGCCAACGTCCTGACTTTC
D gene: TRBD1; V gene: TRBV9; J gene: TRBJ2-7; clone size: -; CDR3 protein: CASSVGQTLSYEQYF; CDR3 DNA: TGTGCCAGCAGCGTGGGACAGACGTTATCCTACGAGCAGTACTTC
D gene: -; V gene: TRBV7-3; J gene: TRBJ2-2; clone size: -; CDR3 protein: CASSLLRDGELFF; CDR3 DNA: TGTGCCAGCAGCTTACTTCGCGACGGGGAGCTGTTTTTT
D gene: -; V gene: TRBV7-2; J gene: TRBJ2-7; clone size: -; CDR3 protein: CASSVGVQGGSSYEQYF; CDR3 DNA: TGTGCCAGCAGCGTCGGGGTACAGGGTGGTTCATCCTACGAGCAGTACTTC
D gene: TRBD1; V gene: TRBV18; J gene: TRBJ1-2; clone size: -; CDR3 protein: CASSPGTGSGYTF; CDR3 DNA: TGTGCCAGCTCACCCGGGACAGGGAGCGGCTACACCTTC
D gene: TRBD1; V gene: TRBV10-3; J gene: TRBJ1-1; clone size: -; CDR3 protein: CAIREFNHRGNTEAFF; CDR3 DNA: TGTGCCATCAGGGAGTTCAACCACAGGGGAAACACTGAAGCTTTCTTT
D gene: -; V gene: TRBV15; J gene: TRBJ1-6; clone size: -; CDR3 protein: CATSRDALSNSPLHF; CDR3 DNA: TGTGCCACCAGCAGAGACGCACTGAGTAATTCACCCCTCCACTTT
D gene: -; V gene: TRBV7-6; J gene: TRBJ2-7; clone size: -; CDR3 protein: CASSLAGGGDAYEQYF; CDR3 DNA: TGTGCCAGCAGCTTAGCAGGAGGGGGGGACGCCTACGAGCAGTACTTC
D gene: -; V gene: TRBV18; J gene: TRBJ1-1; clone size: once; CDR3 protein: CASSPITGYTEAFF; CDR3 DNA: TGTGCCAGCTCACCAATAACAGGTTACACTGAAGCTTTCTTT
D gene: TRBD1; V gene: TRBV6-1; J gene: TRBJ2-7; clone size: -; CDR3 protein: CASGRTGQGKEQYF; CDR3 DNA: TGTGCCAGCGGAAGAACGGGACAGGGAAAGGAGCAGTACTTC
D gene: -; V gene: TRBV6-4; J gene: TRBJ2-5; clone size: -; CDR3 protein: CASSAPRIGGRLEEETQYF; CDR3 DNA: TGTGCCAGCAGTGCCCCCCGCATTGGGGGGAGGCTCGAGGAAGAGACCCAGTACTTC
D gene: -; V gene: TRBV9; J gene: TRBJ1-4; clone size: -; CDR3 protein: CASSSRADTNEKLFF; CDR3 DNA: TGTGCCAGCAGCTCGCGGGCCGATACTAATGAAAAACTGTTTTTT
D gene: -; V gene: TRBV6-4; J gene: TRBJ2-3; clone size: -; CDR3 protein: CASSSSSGGGNTDTQYF; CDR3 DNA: TGTGCCAGCAGTTCCTCCTCGGGCGGGGGCAACACAGATACGCAGTATTTT
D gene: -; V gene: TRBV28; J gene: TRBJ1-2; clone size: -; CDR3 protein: CASSFLDRLYGYTF; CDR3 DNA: TGTGCCAGCAGTTTTCTCGACAGGCTCTATGGCTACACCTTC